The 19 T cell receptor beta chains given below trace back to one sample, sequenced in a study of a mutant IDH1 vaccine in newly diagnosed glioma. Time point in this sample: week 35, safety follow-up. Every single dose of the vaccine, 300 ug of mutant IDH1 20-mer peptide, came with topical imiquimod. These receptors' targets are unknown. Using immunoSEQ multiplex PCR, the repertoire was profiled, and TCRdb retains in-frame clones only, with some absent. The data hold some 30,000 clones, with around 73% observed a single time. Sequenced material: PBMCs, taken from a glioma patient whose treatment included an IDH1 peptide vaccine. Every receptor here comes from a woman aged 40 to 50 with glioma.

The genes are TRBV21-1 and TRBJ1-5; TRBD1 is taken as the D call from the table, unchecked against the DNA. TRBV21-1 is a recognized pseudogene. There are 15 residues in the CDR3. This CDR3 is CASSPRDRVNQPQHF. CDR3 coding DNA: TGTGCCAGCAGCCCCCGGGACAGAGTGAATCAGCCCCAGCATTTT.

CDR3 region: CASSLSGGSYTDTQYF. The CDR3 DNA follows: TGTGCCAGCAGCTTAAGCGGGGGTAGCTACACAGATACGCAGTATTTT. The chain has TRBV11-2 and TRBJ2-3; 8 bases match TRBD2. Per the germline V gene, CDR1 is SGHAT and CDR2 is FQNNGV. There are 16 residues in the CDR3. V shed 2 bases, J shed 2 bases, and the junction held 6 bases outside the gene matches.

The chain links TRBV5-6 to TRBJ2-7; no firm D call. V lost 1 base to trimming and J lost 5 bases, with 7 bases between them. The CDR3 sequence is 12 residues long. CDR1 and CDR2 from the germline V gene are SGHDT and YYEEEE. The DNA of the CDR3 is TGTGCCAGCAGCTTGCGTCCAGACGAGCAGTACTTC. Its protein is CASSLRPDEQYF.

The CDR3 protein is CASSPIAGVREQYF. The DNA for the CDR3 is TGTGCCAGCTCACCGATAGCGGGGGTACGCGAGCAGTACTTC. The chain joins TRBV18 to TRBJ2-7; 9 bases fit TRBD2. Germline V gene data show CDR1 as KGHSH and CDR2 as LQKENI. The length of the CDR3 is 14 residues. After removal of 3 bases from V and 6 bases from J, the junction contained 6 bases not matched to a gene.

The chain is built from TRBV6-5 and TRBJ2-7; TRBD2 might be the D (6 bases). This CDR3 contains 14 residues. V gave up 6 bases and J gave up 6 bases, with 18 bases separating them. Germline V gene data show CDR1 as MNHEY and CDR2 as SVGAGI. The CDR3 nucleotides are TGTGCCAGCAGGCTGACTAGTAGCGCATCCGAGCAGTACTTC. It translates to CASRLTSSASEQYF.

This clone was observed a few times. The rearrangement uses TRBV18 and TRBJ1-1, with 8 bases fitting TRBD1. The CDR3 contains 14 residues. V gave up 3 bases and J gave up 4 bases; unmatched junction bases: 4. The germline gives CDR1 KGHSH, CDR2 LQKENI. CDR3 coding DNA: TGTGCCAGCTCACCTAATGGACAGGGCACTGAAGCTTTCTTT. It yields the protein CASSPNGQGTEAFF.

The rearrangement links TRBV19 to TRBJ1-3; 7 bases are a match to TRBD1. CDR1 is LNHDA, CDR2 SQIVND, per germline (reference sequence). Losses at the gene ends were 5 bases for V and 4 bases for J; bases not matched to a gene: 14. The CDR3 length is 17 residues. CDR3 coding DNA: TGTGCCAGTAGTCCAAGACAGGGAAGGTTATTGGGAAACACCATATATTTT. Amino acids: CASSPRQGRLLGNTIYF.

This chain links TRBV11-2 with TRBJ1-1; D unresolved. V was shortened by 0 bases and J by 5 bases, with 13 bases between the two germline ends. The CDR3 loop spans 15 amino acids. Germline V gene lookup returns CDR1 SGHAT and CDR2 FQNNGV. The CDR3 nucleotides are TGTGCCAGCAGCTTAGATGTGGGCGCGTGGACTGAAGCTTTCTTT. Translation gives CASSLDVGAWTEAFF.

The chain is built from TRBV5-5 and TRBJ1-1, with D perhaps matching TRBD1 (6 bases). This CDR3 has 18 residues. V gave up 3 bases and J gave up 1 base, with 22 bases separating them. The germline V gene has CDR1 SGHKS and CDR2 YYEKEE (reference sequence). Written as DNA, the CDR3 is TGTGCCAGCAGCTCATTAAGTTGGTCAGGGGTCGAGAACACTGAAGCTTTCTTT. It is translated as CASSSLSWSGVENTEAFF.

The chain links TRBV30 to TRBJ1-4, with unresolved D. Germline CDR1 is GTSNPN and CDR2 is SVGIG (reference sequence). The V and J ends lost 2 bases and 7 bases respectively, with 11 bases between them. The CDR3 length is 13 residues. The CDR3 reads CAWSLPPSEKLFF. The CDR3 DNA reads TGTGCCTGGAGTTTACCCCCCAGTGAAAAACTGTTTTTT. Full variable domain (rest looked up from reference TRBV30 and TRBJ1-4): SQTIHQWPATLVQPVGSPLSLECTVEGTSNPNLYWYRQAAGRGLQLLFYSVGIGQISSEVPQNLSASRPQDRQFILSSKKLLLSDSGFYLCAWSLPPSEKLFFGSGTQLSVL.

The chain employs TRBV4-3 and TRBJ1-1; D perhaps matches TRBD1 (6 bases). Germline loops: CDR1 LGHNA, CDR2 YSLEER. V lost 3 bases, J lost 4 bases, and 21 bases lay in between. The CDR3 runs to 17 residues. The DNA for the CDR3 is TGCGCCAGCAGCCAGGACAAAGGGGGGGCGAATCGCACTGAAGCTTTCTTT. Translating it yields CASSQDKGGANRTEAFF.

The CDR3 sequence is CSVTGQRRDEQFF. In DNA form, the CDR3 reads TGCAGCGTCACAGGGCAGCGACGCGATGAGCAGTTCTTC. The gene calls are TRBV29-1 and TRBJ2-1, with a tentative D call TRBD1 (6 bases). This CDR3 is built from 13 residues. Germline-derived CDR1 and CDR2 are SQVTM and ANQGSEA. Trimming removed 6 bases at V and 8 bases at J, with 17 bases between.

The chain is built from TRBV5-4 and TRBJ2-1; 7 bases agree with TRBD2. The CDR3 is 14 amino acids. The trim removed 3 bases at V and 4 bases at J, leaving 4 bases unmatched. Germline assignment: CDR1 SGHNT and CDR2 YYREEE (reference sequence). CDR3 sequence: CASSSGLDYNEQFF. The CDR3 nucleotides are TGTGCCAGCAGCTCTGGACTAGATTACAATGAGCAGTTCTTC.

The count of this clone is one. The chain has TRBV10-2 and TRBJ1-5; D is perhaps TRBD1 (5 bases). The germline CDR1 and CDR2 sequences are WSHSY and SAAADI. The V end lost 3 bases, the J end lost 3 bases, and 18 bases lay between the germline ends. This CDR3 is built from 17 residues. This CDR3 reads CASSDYSGPRFNQPQHF. The DNA for the CDR3 is TGCGCCAGCAGTGATTATTCGGGACCCCGGTTCAATCAGCCCCAGCATTTT.

J is TRBJ2-3 and V is TRBV7-9, with 10 bases fitting TRBD2. Trimming removed 4 bases from V and 1 base from J; junction bases left unmatched: 2. Germline V gene data show CDR1 as SEHNR and CDR2 as FQNEAQ (reference sequence). The CDR3 consists of 15 residues. For the CDR3, the DNA is TGTGCCAGCAGCTCTACTAGCGGGGGCACAGATACGCAGTATTTT. Protein: CASSSTSGGTDTQYF.

J is TRBJ1-1 and V is TRBV10-3; possibly TRBD1 for D (5 bases). Germline V gene lookup returns CDR1 ENHRY and CDR2 SYGVKD. V lost 2 bases and J 4 bases, leaving 11 bases between the germline ends. This CDR3 contains 14 residues. CDR3 nucleotides: TGTGCCATCAGTGAGGGGGGACGGGGCACTGAAGCTTTCTTT. Its translation: CAISEGGRGTEAFF.

This clone occurred once. The chain employs TRBV4-1 and TRBJ2-6; 12 bases are shared with TRBD1. The CDR3 consists of 18 residues. V lost 6 bases to trimming and J lost 2 bases; unmatched junction nucleotides: 8. Germline-derived CDR1 and CDR2 are MGHRA and YSYEKL. CDR3 nucleotide sequence: TGCGCCAGCAGTCCCCAGGGACAGGGGGCGACTGGGGCCAACGTCCTGACTTTC. Its protein product is CASSPQGQGATGANVLTF.

The chain joins TRBV7-2 to TRBJ2-3, with D possibly being TRBD1 or TRBD2 (6 bases each). Germline CDR1 reads SGHTA; CDR2 reads FQGNSA. The V gene lost 2 bases and the J gene lost 2 bases, with 11 bases spanning the gap. This CDR3 has 15 amino acids. CDR3 region: CASSLRGASTDTQYF. CDR3 nucleotide sequence: TGTGCCAGCAGCTTAAGGGGGGCCTCCACAGATACGCAGTATTTT.

The V call is TRBV19, the J call TRBJ1-1; the D is unclear. V was cut by 9 bases and J by 3 bases, with 14 bases left in between. The CDR3 sequence is 13 residues long. Per the germline V gene, CDR1 is LNHDA and CDR2 is SQIVND (reference sequence). Written as DNA, the CDR3 is TGTGCCAGCAGCGCGCGACGGGACACTGAAGCTTTCTTT. Translated, it gives CASSARRDTEAFF.